These 5 T cell receptor beta chains were all obtained from the same sample, sequenced in a study of molecular identifiers for immune sequencing clone quantification. One entry per CDR3 protein results from TCRdb running MiXCR on the PCR reads. Of over 600,000 distinct CDR3 sequences in the sample, just under 20% were seen once. Specimen: naive CD8+ T cells from blood, with Jurkat cell RNA spiked in. Stated subset: FACS-sorted CD8+CD4-CCR7+CD45RA+ naive T cells. The origin of the receptors is a human donor in good health. Some libraries in this study had Jurkat cell RNA spiked in.

This clonotype was seen repeatedly, ten times or more. The rearrangement joins TRBV5-1 to TRBJ2-7, with unresolved D. CDR3 size: 13 residues. Trimming stripped 0 bases from V and 3 bases from J, with 7 bases between. Germline CDR1 reads SGHRS; CDR2 reads YFSETQ. CDR3 region: CASSLDIGYEQYF. The CDR3, as DNA: TGCGCCAGCAGCTTGGACATAGGCTACGAGCAGTACTTC. Combining the CDR3 with reference TRBV5-1 and TRBJ2-7 gives the whole variable domain KAGVTQTPRYLIKTRGQQVTLSCSPISGHRSVSWYQQTPGQGLQFLFEYFSETQRNKGNFPGRFSGRQFSNSRSEMNVSTLELGDSALYLCASSLDIGYEQYFGPGTRLTVT.

This clonotype has at least ten counts. The rearrangement uses TRBV5-4 and TRBJ2-3; D call uncertain. V lost 2 bases to trimming and J lost 4 bases, with 8 bases between them. Germline V gene lookup returns CDR1 SGHNT and CDR2 YYREEE (reference sequence). This CDR3 has 13 residues. The chain's CDR3 is CASSFPPADTQYF. CDR3 DNA sequence: TGTGCCAGCAGCTTTCCCCCAGCAGATACGCAGTATTTT.

Concerning this clonotype: A much larger clonotype is one base distant, so this may be a read error. This likely comes from a read error, as the CDR3 has no conserved phenylalanine or tryptophan at its end. CDR3 nucleotide sequence: TGCAGTGCTAGAGATCGAGCCAAGGTCTACGAGCAGTACCTC. It encodes CSARDRAKVYEQYL. This sequence joins TRBV20-1 and TRBJ2-7; D is ambiguous. The CDR3 is 14 amino acids. V dropped 0 bases and J dropped 3 bases, with 12 bases sitting between them. In germline, CDR1 is DFQATT, CDR2 SNEGSKA (reference sequence).

The rearrangement links TRBV4-1 to TRBJ2-2; 7 nucleotides line up with TRBD1. J was trimmed by 7 bases and V by 2 bases; bases with no gene match: 7. Germline V lookup: CDR1 MGHRA, CDR2 YSYEKL. The CDR3 runs 15 residues. In DNA form, the CDR3 reads TGCGCCAGCAGCCAATTACAGGGGCCAGACGGGGAGCTGTTTTTT. Its translation: CASSQLQGPDGELFF.

About this clonotype: Mismatch with germline at one junction end may stem from a read error. The gene calls are TRBV20-1 and TRBJ2-7; 7 bases fit TRBD1. This CDR3 is built from 14 residues. Germline CDR1 DFQATT, CDR2 SNEGSKA (reference sequence). DNA of the CDR3: TGCAGTGCTGGAGAGGGGGACAGTGTCTACGAGCAGTACTTC. This codes for CSAGEGDSVYEQYF.